This T cell receptor beta chain was found in a study of blood T cell repertoires in COVID-19. Overall study: The origin of the acute and convalescent COVID-19 samples was the United States, Italy and Spain. T cells, B-cell-depleted T cells, or PBMCs supplied cDNA or gDNA.

Per the original data handling: From reference gene primer amplification, estimates of nucleated cell counts were derived. Sequencing was performed with immunoSEQ multiplex PCR; in TCRdb, only in-frame clones are kept and a portion is missing. V and J calls and clone size are given by that table; D and trimming were obtained from the DNA. The sample lists about 90,000 clones; about nine tenths were seen once. The V and J ends lost 5 bases and 4 bases respectively, with 9 bases between them. CDR1 is SGHVS and CDR2 is FNYEAQ in the germline V gene. CDR3 length equals 13 residues. V and J are TRBV7-6 and TRBJ1-5; perhaps TRBD1 as D (6 bases). The source is a woman aged 70-85 years with acute or convalescent COVID-19. The sample comprised peripheral blood. DNA of the CDR3: TGTGCCAGCAGCCCCACAGGGAATCAGCCCCAGCATTTT. It translates to CASSPTGNQPQHF.